These 31 T cell receptor beta chains were all obtained from the same sample, sequenced in a study of cytomegalovirus exposure and HLA in healthy donors. PCR was performed using 60 Vbeta and 13 Jbeta primers. Some clones are missing from TCRdb's copy, which holds only in-frame ones; the method was immunoSEQ multiplex PCR. The sample has 90,000 to 120,000 clones; about 77% are singletons. Sequencing was performed on PBMCs. The receptors here all came from a woman aged 18-29 years in good health and CMV-seropositive.

The rearrangement joins TRBV6-5 to TRBJ2-7; 10 nucleotides line up with TRBD1. V shed 4 bases and J 3 bases; nucleotides not matched to a gene: 9. The CDR3 is made up of 16 amino acids. CDR1 is MNHEY, CDR2 SVGAGI, per germline. This CDR3 reads CASSSWTGGGYYEQYF. In DNA, the CDR3 is TGTGCCAGCAGTTCCTGGACAGGGGGTGGTTACTACGAGCAGTACTTC.

This clone was recorded only once. J is TRBJ2-6 and V is TRBV9, with D maybe TRBD2 (5 bases). Trimming removed 4 bases at V and 2 bases at J, with 10 bases between. Germline CDR1 SGDLS, CDR2 YYNGEE. The CDR3 has 15 residues. Written as DNA, the CDR3 is TGTGCCAGCAGCTTCGAGGGTACTGGGGCCAACGTCCTGACTTTC. It codes for CASSFEGTGANVLTF.

V usage is TRBV6-6 and J usage is TRBJ1-6; no clear D. V lost 2 bases to trimming and J lost 8 bases, with 4 bases between them. The CDR3 covers 12 residues. Germline-derived CDR1 and CDR2 are MNHNY and SVGAGI (reference sequence). CDR3 sequence: CASSYRDSPLHF. In nucleotides, the CDR3 is TGTGCCAGCAGTTACCGAGATTCACCCCTCCACTTT.

Only a few counts were recorded for this clone. The V gene is TRBV7-9, the J gene TRBJ2-1; D is perhaps TRBD2 (8 bases). CDR3 length equals 14 residues. Germline CDR1 is SEHNR and CDR2 is FQNEAQ (reference sequence). The V and J ends lost 4 bases and 12 bases respectively, with 19 bases between them. Written as DNA, the CDR3 is TGTGCCAGCAGCTCGACCGGGACAGCGGGAGTGCAGTTCTTC. Translating it yields CASSSTGTAGVQFF.

The rearrangement uses TRBV19 and TRBJ2-1, with D perhaps matching TRBD2 (6 bases). This CDR3 comprises 14 residues. With 8 bases removed from V and 2 bases from J, the gap between germline ends came to 13 bases. The germline V gene has CDR1 LNHDA and CDR2 SQIVND (reference sequence). The CDR3 bases are TGTGCCAGTGGTCCCGGGAGTACCTACAATGAGCAGTTCTTC. It specifies CASGPGSTYNEQFF.

V gene TRBV20-1 combines with J gene TRBJ2-5, with unresolved D. V dropped 0 bases and J dropped 10 bases, with 9 bases sitting between them. The CDR3 covers 11 residues. Germline V gene lookup returns CDR1 DFQATT and CDR2 SNEGSKA (reference sequence). CDR3 nucleotide sequence: TGCAGTGCTAGAGATTACCCGGGCCAGTACTTC. Protein: CSARDYPGQYF.

The chain employs TRBV14 and TRBJ2-5, with D hard to call. Gene TRBJ2-7 matches the end of the DNA better, so the J call may be wrong. Germline V gene data show CDR1 as SGHDN and CDR2 as FVKESK. The CDR3 is made up of 11 amino acids. This chain's CDR3 is CASSQVSEQYF. The CDR3 DNA follows: TGTGCCAGCAGCCAAGTCTCCGAGCAGTACTTC.

This chain connects TRBV27 to TRBJ2-7, with 16 bases fitting TRBD2. J was trimmed by 4 bases and V by 6 bases; bases with no gene match: 3. This CDR3 contains 15 residues. The germline CDR1 and CDR2 sequences are MNHEY and SMNVEV (reference sequence). In nucleotides, the CDR3 is TGTGCCAGCAGGTCGGGACTAGCGGGAGGGTACGAGCAGTACTTC. Encoded protein: CASRSGLAGGYEQYF.

For this clone: Distinct nucleotide sequences in the sample also encode this CDR3. As DNA, the CDR3 is TGTGCCAGCAGTCCTGGGACAGGAGGGTACGAGCAGTACTTC. This encodes CASSPGTGGYEQYF. The V call is TRBV27, the J call TRBJ2-7, with 8 bases identical to TRBD1. This CDR3 has 14 residues. CDR1 MNHEY and CDR2 SMNVEV come from the germline V gene (reference sequence). The trim removed 5 bases at V and 4 bases at J, leaving 7 bases unmatched.

V usage is TRBV7-3 and J usage is TRBJ2-5, with a tentative D call TRBD2 (5 bases). This CDR3 has 15 amino acids. Trimming removed 5 bases from V and 1 base from J, with 14 bases in between. CDR1 is SGHTA and CDR2 is FQGTGA in the germline V gene. CDR3: CASSLGVPGQETQYF. The CDR3 DNA is TGTGCCAGCAGCCTGGGAGTCCCGGGCCAAGAGACCCAGTACTTC. The full variable domain, with the rest looked up from reference TRBV7-3 and TRBJ2-5, is GAGVSQTPSNKVTEKGKYVELRCDPISGHTALYWYRQSLGQGPEFLIYFQGTGAADDSGLPNDRFFAVRPEGSVSTLKIQRTERGDSAVYLCASSLGVPGQETQYFGPGTRLLVL.

The chain uses TRBV11-2 and TRBJ1-1; D is ambiguous. Trimming shortened V by 3 bases and J by 5 bases, and 10 bases separated the two germline ends. The CDR3 is made up of 13 amino acids. The germline V gene encodes CDR1 SGHAT and CDR2 FQNNGV. Here the CDR3 reads CASSFTGGTEAFF. The CDR3 nucleotides are TGTGCCAGCAGCTTTACGGGAGGGACTGAAGCTTTCTTT.

The rearrangement joins TRBV7-3 to TRBJ1-1; D remains unclear. Germline V gene lookup returns CDR1 SGHTA and CDR2 FQGTGA. The CDR3 covers 13 residues. Trimming pared 4 bases from V and 0 bases from J, leaving 6 bases between. The CDR3 nucleotides are TGTGCCAGCAGCTCCCAATTGAACACTGAAGCTTTCTTT. This gives the protein CASSSQLNTEAFF.

This rearrangement joins TRBV28 to TRBJ2-7; 11 bases match TRBD2. CDR3 length: 15 residues. With 2 bases clipped from V and 2 bases from J, the junction kept 2 bases outside the gene matches. CDR1 MDHEN and CDR2 SYDVKM come from the germline V gene. The CDR3 DNA is TGTGCCAGCAGTTTAACTAGCGGGAGCGCCTACGAGCAGTACTTC. Translated, it gives CASSLTSGSAYEQYF.

The chain recombines TRBV7-9 with TRBJ2-7; the D gene is possibly TRBD1 (7 bases). This CDR3 is 14 amino acids long. With 8 bases removed from V and 3 bases from J, the gap between germline ends came to 17 bases. Looked up from germline, CDR1 is SEHNR and CDR2 is FQNEAQ (reference sequence). This CDR3 reads CASAKEGANYEQYF. The CDR3 bases are TGTGCCAGCGCCAAGGAGGGGGCAAACTACGAGCAGTACTTC.

The V call is TRBV5-1, the J call TRBJ2-3; D ambiguous. There are 15 residues in the CDR3. Trimming took off 0 bases at V and 2 bases at J, with 10 bases between the two ends. Germline values: CDR1 SGHRS, CDR2 YFSETQ. CDR3 in DNA: TGCGCCAGCAGCTTGGCGGTCAGGTCCACAGATACGCAGTATTTT. It translates to CASSLAVRSTDTQYF.

This clone has at least ten counts. This chain links TRBV6-9 with TRBJ1-1, with 10 bases aligning to TRBD1. The V segment lost 5 bases and the J segment 3 bases; nucleotides outside the gene matches: 12. The germline V gene has CDR1 MNHGY and CDR2 SVAAGI. This CDR3 spans 17 amino acids. In DNA, the CDR3 is TGTGCCAGCAGTCACCGGGACAGGGGACTAATCGACACTGAAGCTTTCTTT. Its translation is CASSHRDRGLIDTEAFF.

The J gene is TRBJ1-5, the V gene TRBV28; D call uncertain. Trimming removed 9 bases at V and 2 bases at J, with 14 bases between. Germline-derived CDR1 and CDR2 are MDHEN and SYDVKM. The CDR3 runs 14 residues. The CDR3 bases are TGTGCCAGTTTCAAAGAGGGTGGCAATCAGCCCCAGCATTTT. This codes for CASFKEGGNQPQHF.

This chain uses TRBV14 with TRBJ2-7, with 8 positions matching TRBD2. Germline loops: CDR1 SGHDN, CDR2 FVKESK. The junction had 6 bases not matched to a gene; V was cut back by 8 bases and J by 3 bases. The CDR3 sequence is 13 residues long. The CDR3 here is CASPSGSYYEQYF. The CDR3, as DNA: TGTGCCAGCCCGAGCGGGAGCTACTACGAGCAGTACTTC.

This clone was observed a handful of times. The chain joins TRBV7-9 to TRBJ2-7; TRBD2 matches 8 bases. Germline V CDR1 and CDR2: SEHNR, FQNEAQ (reference sequence). The CDR3 is 14 amino acids. Germline trimming cut 6 bases from V and 1 base from J; bases unmatched to any gene: 5. The CDR3 DNA is TGTGCCAGCAGGAAGCGGGAGTCGTCCTACGAGCAGTACTTC. Its protein product is CASRKRESSYEQYF.

The sample holds a few counts of this clone. The V gene is TRBV5-1, the J gene TRBJ2-2, with TRBD1 as a possible D gene (6 bases). CDR3 length equals 12 residues. Germline CDR1 reads SGHRS; CDR2 reads YFSETQ. Trimming stripped 3 bases from V and 6 bases from J, with 6 bases between. The CDR3 DNA follows: TGCGCCAGCAGCTCAGGGGCCGGGGAGCTGTTTTTT. Amino acid sequence: CASSSGAGELFF.

The chain recombines TRBV6-5 with TRBJ1-2; unclear D gene. The CDR3 totals 13 residues. V was trimmed by 1 base and J by 13 bases, leaving 16 bases between them. Germline lookup yields CDR1 MNHEY and CDR2 SVGAGI. This CDR3 is CASSYFAWEGFTF. Here the CDR3 DNA reads TGTGCCAGCAGTTACTTTGCCTGGGAGGGATTCACCTTC.

The rearrangement links TRBV6-1 to TRBJ1-4, with D perhaps matching TRBD1 (5 bases). V was trimmed by 10 bases and J by 5 bases, leaving 14 bases between them. Germline V lookup: CDR1 MNHNS, CDR2 SASEGT. The CDR3 length is 13 residues. The CDR3 coding sequence is TGTGCCACTTATGACGGGGGGAATGAAAAACTGTTTTTT. It yields the protein CATYDGGNEKLFF.

The rearrangement uses TRBV9 and TRBJ2-7, with TRBD1 matching over 12 bases. V dropped 3 bases and J dropped 5; count of bases not matched to a gene: 6. This CDR3 contains 15 residues. Per the germline V gene, CDR1 is SGDLS and CDR2 is YYNGEE. The CDR3, as DNA: TGTGCCAGCAGCGGACCGGGACAGGGGGCGAACGAGCAGTACTTC. This translates into CASSGPGQGANEQYF.

The chain is built from TRBV27 and TRBJ1-3; no definite D call. Germline CDR1 reads MNHEY; CDR2 reads SMNVEV (reference sequence). Trimming pared 5 bases from V and 1 base from J, leaving 6 bases between. CDR3 size: 13 residues. The CDR3 region has the DNA TGTGCCAGCAGTCGCGCTTCTGGAAACACCATATATTTT. Its protein is CASSRASGNTIYF.

The chain has TRBV4-1 and TRBJ2-7; 14 nucleotides agree with TRBD2. CDR3 length: 15 residues. CDR1 MGHRA and CDR2 YSYEKL come from the germline V gene. After removal of 2 bases from V and 6 bases from J, the junction contained 3 bases not matched to a gene. The CDR3 nucleotides are TGCGCCAGCAGCCAACCGACTAGCGGGAGGGCCGAGCAGTACTTC. This translates into CASSQPTSGRAEQYF.

This chain links TRBV7-2 with TRBJ1-2, with 7 bases fitting TRBD1. The V segment lost 3 bases and the J segment 6 bases; nucleotides outside the gene matches: 7. CDR1 and CDR2 from the germline V gene are SGHTA and FQGNSA. There are 14 residues in the CDR3. The CDR3 bases are TGTGCCAGCAGCTTTACAGGGGTTTTCGATGGCTACACCTTC. Translation gives CASSFTGVFDGYTF.

There are a few counts of this clone. The J gene is TRBJ2-7, the V gene TRBV7-8, with TRBD2 matching over 7 bases. The CDR3 extends over 17 amino acids. V lost 3 bases, J lost 2 bases, and 13 bases stayed unmatched. Per germline, CDR1 SGHVS and CDR2 FQNEAQ. In DNA, the CDR3 is TGTGCCAGCAGCTTTGGCATGACTAGCAGGCCCCCCTACGAGCAGTACTTC. Translating it yields CASSFGMTSRPPYEQYF.

The rearrangement links TRBV7-8 to TRBJ2-7, with D unclear. Trimming stripped 1 base from V and 2 bases from J, with 9 bases between. Germline-derived CDR1 and CDR2 are SGHVS and FQNEAQ. There are 14 residues in the CDR3. The CDR3 loop is CASSLVLSTYEQYF. The CDR3 DNA sequence: TGTGCCAGCAGCTTAGTTCTAAGTACCTACGAGCAGTACTTC.

V is TRBV7-2 and J is TRBJ2-5; TRBD1 is a possible D gene (6 bases). With 2 bases removed from V and 3 bases from J, the gap between germline ends came to 10 bases. This CDR3 spans 14 amino acids. CDR1 and CDR2 from the germline V gene are SGHTA and FQGNSA. The CDR3 sequence: CASSLRTEEETQYF. Written as DNA, the CDR3 is TGTGCCAGCAGCTTAAGGACAGAGGAAGAGACCCAGTACTTC.

The gene calls are TRBV6-1 and TRBJ1-5, with a possible D match to TRBD1 (5 bases). Between the trimmed V and J ends, which lost 3 bases and 5 bases, there was a span of 17 bases. The germline V gene has CDR1 MNHNS and CDR2 SASEGT. The CDR3 covers 16 residues. The CDR3 is CASSESRGRGHQPQHF. CDR3 DNA sequence: TGTGCCAGCAGTGAGAGTAGGGGAAGGGGTCATCAGCCCCAGCATTTT.

CDR3 sequence: CASSHLGLSPLHF. Written as DNA, the CDR3 is TGTGCCAGCAGCCACCTCGGTCTCTCACCCCTCCACTTT. This chain connects TRBV14 to TRBJ1-6; D is unresolved. CDR3 size: 13 residues. Germline lookup yields CDR1 SGHDN and CDR2 FVKESK. Trimming cost V 3 bases and J 10 bases, with 10 bases left between them.